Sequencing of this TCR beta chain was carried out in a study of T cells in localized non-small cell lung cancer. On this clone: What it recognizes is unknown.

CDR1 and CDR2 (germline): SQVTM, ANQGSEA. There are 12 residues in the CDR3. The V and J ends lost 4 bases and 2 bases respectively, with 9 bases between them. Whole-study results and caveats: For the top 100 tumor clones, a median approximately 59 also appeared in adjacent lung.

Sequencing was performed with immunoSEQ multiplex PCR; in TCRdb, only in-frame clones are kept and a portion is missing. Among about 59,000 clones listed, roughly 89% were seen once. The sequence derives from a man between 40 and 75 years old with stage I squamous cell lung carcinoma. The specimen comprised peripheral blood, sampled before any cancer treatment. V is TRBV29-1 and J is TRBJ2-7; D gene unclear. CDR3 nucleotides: TGCAGCGTTGGGGGAAGCACCTACGAGCAGTACTTC. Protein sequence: CSVGGSTYEQYF.